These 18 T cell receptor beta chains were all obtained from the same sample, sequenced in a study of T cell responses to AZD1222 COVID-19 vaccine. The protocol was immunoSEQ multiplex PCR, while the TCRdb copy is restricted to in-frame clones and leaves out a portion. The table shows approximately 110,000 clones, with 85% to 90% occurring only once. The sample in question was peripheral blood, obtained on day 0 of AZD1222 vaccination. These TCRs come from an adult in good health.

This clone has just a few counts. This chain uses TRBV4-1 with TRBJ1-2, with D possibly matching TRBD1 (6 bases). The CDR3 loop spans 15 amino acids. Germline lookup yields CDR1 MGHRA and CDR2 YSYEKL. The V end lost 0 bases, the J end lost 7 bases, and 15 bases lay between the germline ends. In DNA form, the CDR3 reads TGCGCCAGCAGCCAAGAACGAGGCAGGGGTTCTGGCTACACCTTC. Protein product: CASSQERGRGSGYTF.

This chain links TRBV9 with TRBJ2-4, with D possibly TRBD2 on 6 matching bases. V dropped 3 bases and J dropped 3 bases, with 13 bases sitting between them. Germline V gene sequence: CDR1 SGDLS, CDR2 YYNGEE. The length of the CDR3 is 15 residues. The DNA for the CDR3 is TGTGCCAGCAGCGCGACCGGGGGAGGCAAAAACATTCAGTACTTC. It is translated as CASSATGGGKNIQYF.

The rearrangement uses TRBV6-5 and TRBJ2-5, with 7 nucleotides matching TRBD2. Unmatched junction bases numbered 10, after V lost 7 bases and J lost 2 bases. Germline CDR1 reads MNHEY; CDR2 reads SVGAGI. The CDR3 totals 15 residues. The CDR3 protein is CASTRGVRGQETQYF. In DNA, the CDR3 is TGTGCCAGCACCCGGGGGGTGAGGGGACAAGAGACCCAGTACTTC.

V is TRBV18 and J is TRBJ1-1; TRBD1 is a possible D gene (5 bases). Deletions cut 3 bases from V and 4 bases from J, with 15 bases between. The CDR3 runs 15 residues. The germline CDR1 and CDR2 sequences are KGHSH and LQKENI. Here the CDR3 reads CASSPRERGGTEAFF. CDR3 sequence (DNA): TGTGCCAGCTCACCCCGAGAGAGGGGTGGCACTGAAGCTTTCTTT. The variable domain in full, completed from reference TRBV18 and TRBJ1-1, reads NAGVMQNPRHLVRRRGQEARLRCSPMKGHSHVYWYRQLPEEGLKFMVYLQKENIIDESGMPKERFSAEFPKEGPSILRIQQVVRGDSAAYFCASSPRERGGTEAFFGQGTRLTVV.

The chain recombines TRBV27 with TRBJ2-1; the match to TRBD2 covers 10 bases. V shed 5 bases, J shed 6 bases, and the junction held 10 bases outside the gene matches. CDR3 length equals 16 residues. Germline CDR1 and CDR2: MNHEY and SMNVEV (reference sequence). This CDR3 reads CASSPPGLAPLNEQFF. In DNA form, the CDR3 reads TGTGCCAGCAGTCCCCCGGGACTAGCGCCTCTCAATGAGCAGTTCTTC.

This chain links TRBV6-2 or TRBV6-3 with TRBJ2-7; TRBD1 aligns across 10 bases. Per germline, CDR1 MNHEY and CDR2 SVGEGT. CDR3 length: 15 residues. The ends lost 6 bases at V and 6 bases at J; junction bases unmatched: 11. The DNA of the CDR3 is TGTGCCAGCAGCTCGGGACAGGGGTTGGCTAGCGAGCAGTACTTC. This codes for CASSSGQGLASEQYF.

Here the CDR3 reads CASSSLKQGSNQPQHF. In DNA, the CDR3 is TGTGCCAGCAGTTCATTAAAACAGGGTAGCAATCAGCCCCAGCATTTT. The chain combines TRBV27 with TRBJ1-5, with D possibly being TRBD1 (6 bases). Deletions cut 4 bases from V and 0 bases from J, with 13 bases between. CDR3 length: 16 amino acids. The V gene's germline CDR1 is MNHEY and CDR2 SMNVEV (reference sequence).

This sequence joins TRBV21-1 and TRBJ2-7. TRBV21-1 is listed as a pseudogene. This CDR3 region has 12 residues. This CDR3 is CASSPHSYEQYF. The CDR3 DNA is TGTGCCAGCAGCCCGCACTCCTACGAGCAGTACTTC.

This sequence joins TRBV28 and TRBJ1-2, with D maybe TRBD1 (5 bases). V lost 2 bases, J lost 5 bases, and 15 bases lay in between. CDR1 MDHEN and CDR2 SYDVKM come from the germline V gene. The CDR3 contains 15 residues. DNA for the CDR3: TGTGCCAGCAGTTTAGGCTCCGGGACGGTTTATGGCTACACCTTC. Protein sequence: CASSLGSGTVYGYTF.

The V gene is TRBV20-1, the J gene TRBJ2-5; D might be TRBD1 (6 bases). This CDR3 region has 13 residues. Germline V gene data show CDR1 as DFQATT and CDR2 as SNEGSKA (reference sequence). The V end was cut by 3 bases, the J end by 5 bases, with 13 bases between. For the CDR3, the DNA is TGCAGTGCTAGTGGCAGGGGAACGGAGACCCAGTACTTC. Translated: CSASGRGTETQYF.

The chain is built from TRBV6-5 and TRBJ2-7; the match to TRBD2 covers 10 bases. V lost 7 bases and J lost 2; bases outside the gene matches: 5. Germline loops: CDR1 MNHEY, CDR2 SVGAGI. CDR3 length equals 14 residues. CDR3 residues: CASTPGTSAYEQYF. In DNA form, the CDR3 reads TGTGCCAGCACCCCCGGGACTAGCGCCTACGAGCAGTACTTC.

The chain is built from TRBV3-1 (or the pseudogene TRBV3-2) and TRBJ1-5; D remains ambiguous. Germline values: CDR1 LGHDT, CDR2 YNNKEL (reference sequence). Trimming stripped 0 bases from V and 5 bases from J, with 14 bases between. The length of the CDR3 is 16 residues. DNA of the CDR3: TGTGCCAGCAGCCAAGAAAACTCATACTCGTATCAGCCCCAGCATTTT. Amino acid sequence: CASSQENSYSYQPQHF.

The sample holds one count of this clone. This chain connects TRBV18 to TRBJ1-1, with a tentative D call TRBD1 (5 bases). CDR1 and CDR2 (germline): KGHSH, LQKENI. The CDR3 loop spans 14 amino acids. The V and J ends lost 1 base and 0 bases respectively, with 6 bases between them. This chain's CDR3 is CASSPLRVNTEAFF. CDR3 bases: TGTGCCAGCTCACCACTCAGGGTGAACACTGAAGCTTTCTTT.

DNA of the CDR3: TGTGCCAGCAGCGGAGGTGTAGGGGTAGCAAGCGGCTACACCTTC. This sequence encodes CASSGGVGVASGYTF. The rearrangement joins TRBV9 to TRBJ1-2; the D gene is possibly TRBD1 (5 bases). Germline values: CDR1 SGDLS, CDR2 YYNGEE. The CDR3 length is 15 residues. Trimming took off 3 bases at V and 8 bases at J, with 20 bases between the two ends.

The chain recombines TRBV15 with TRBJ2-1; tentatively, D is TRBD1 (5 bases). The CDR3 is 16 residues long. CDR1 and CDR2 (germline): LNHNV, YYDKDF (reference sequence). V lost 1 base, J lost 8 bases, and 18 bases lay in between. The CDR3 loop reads CATSRGRGGPRDEQFF. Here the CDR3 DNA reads TGTGCCACCAGCAGAGGAAGGGGCGGCCCCAGGGATGAGCAGTTCTTC.

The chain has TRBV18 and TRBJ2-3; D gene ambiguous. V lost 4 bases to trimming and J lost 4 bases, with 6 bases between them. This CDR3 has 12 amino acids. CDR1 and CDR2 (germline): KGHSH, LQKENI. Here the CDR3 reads CASSLSPDTQYF. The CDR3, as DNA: TGTGCCAGCTCACTATCCCCAGATACGCAGTATTTT.

In DNA, the CDR3 is TGTGCCAGCAGCCCCATTGGACAGGGCTACAATGAGCAGTTCTTC. It codes for CASSPIGQGYNEQFF. The chain links TRBV7-3 to TRBJ2-1; 8 bases fit TRBD1. V shed 5 bases and J 3 bases; nucleotides not matched to a gene: 6. Germline V gives CDR1 SGHTA, CDR2 FQGTGA. The CDR3 is made up of 15 amino acids.

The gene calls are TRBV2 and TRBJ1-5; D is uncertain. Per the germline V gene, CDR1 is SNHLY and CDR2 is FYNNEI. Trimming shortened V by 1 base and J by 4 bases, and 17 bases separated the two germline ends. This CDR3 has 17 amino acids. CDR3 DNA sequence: TGTGCCAGCAGTGAAGTTGAGGAGTGGGGTCCTAATCAGCCCCAGCATTTT. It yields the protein CASSEVEEWGPNQPQHF.